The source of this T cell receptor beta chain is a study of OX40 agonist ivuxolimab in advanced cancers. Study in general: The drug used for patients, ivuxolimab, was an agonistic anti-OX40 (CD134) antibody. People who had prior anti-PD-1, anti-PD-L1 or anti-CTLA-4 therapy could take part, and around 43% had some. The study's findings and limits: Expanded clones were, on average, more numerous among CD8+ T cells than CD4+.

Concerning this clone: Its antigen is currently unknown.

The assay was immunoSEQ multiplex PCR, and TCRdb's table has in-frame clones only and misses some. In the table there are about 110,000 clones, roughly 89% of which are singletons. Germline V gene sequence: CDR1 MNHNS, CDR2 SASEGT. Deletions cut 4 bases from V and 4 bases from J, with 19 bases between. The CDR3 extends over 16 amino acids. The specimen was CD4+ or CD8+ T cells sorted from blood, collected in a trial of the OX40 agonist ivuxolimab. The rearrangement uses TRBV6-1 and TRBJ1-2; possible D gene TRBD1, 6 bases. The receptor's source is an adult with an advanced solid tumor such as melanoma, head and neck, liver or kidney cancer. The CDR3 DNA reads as TGTGCCAGCAGTGGTGGGGGGCCCATCCTGGGCTATGGCTACACCTTC. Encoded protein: CASSGGGPILGYGYTF.